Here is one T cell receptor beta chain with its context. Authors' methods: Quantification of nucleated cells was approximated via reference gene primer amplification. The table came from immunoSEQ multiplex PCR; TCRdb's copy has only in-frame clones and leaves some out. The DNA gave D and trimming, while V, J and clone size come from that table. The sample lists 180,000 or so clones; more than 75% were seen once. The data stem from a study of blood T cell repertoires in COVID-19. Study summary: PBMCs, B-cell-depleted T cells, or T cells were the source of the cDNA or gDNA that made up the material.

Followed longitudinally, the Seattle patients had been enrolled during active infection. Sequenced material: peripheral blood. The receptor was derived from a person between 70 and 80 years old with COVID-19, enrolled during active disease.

DNA for the CDR3: TGTGCCAGCAGCTTAAATCCGGGACAGCAGCAGTTCTTC. Translation: CASSLNPGQQQFF. This rearrangement joins TRBV11-3 to TRBJ2-1; 7 bases map to TRBD1. Germline CDR1 SGHNT, CDR2 YENEEA. The CDR3 runs to 13 residues. After removal of 2 bases from V and 11 bases from J, the junction contained 6 bases not matched to a gene.